Each of the 11 T cell receptor beta chains below was sequenced from the same sample in a study of lymphopenia after photon versus proton radiotherapy. Data came from immunoSEQ multiplex PCR; TCRdb stores just in-frame clones and leaves some out. Of 65,000 to 85,000 clones listed, 92% are singletons. Specimen: peripheral blood, collected from a patient treated with photon-based radiotherapy. The origin of the receptors is a woman aged 40 to 50 with cholangiocarcinoma.

This clone was recorded only once. The rearrangement joins TRBV7-9 to TRBJ2-1, with a tentative D call TRBD2 (5 bases). Between the trimmed V and J ends, which lost 2 bases and 6 bases, there was a span of 11 bases. Per germline, CDR1 SEHNR and CDR2 FQNEAQ (reference sequence). The length of the CDR3 is 14 residues. Written as DNA, the CDR3 is TGTGCCAGCAGCTTAACTAGAGGTCCCAATGAGCAGTTCTTC. The encoded protein is CASSLTRGPNEQFF.

The genes are TRBV28 and TRBJ1-4; D remains unclear. Trimming pared 3 bases from V and 0 bases from J, leaving 2 bases between. The CDR3 is 13 amino acids. Germline V gene lookup returns CDR1 MDHEN and CDR2 SYDVKM. Written as DNA, the CDR3 is TGTGCCAGCAGTTTTTCAACTAATGAAAAACTGTTTTTT. This gives the protein CASSFSTNEKLFF.

The chain uses TRBV28 and TRBJ2-3; tentative D call: TRBD2 (5 bases). Germline loops: CDR1 MDHEN, CDR2 SYDVKM. There are 15 residues in the CDR3. V was trimmed by 5 bases and J by 6 bases, leaving 18 bases between them. CDR3 protein: CASSTPGSPGDTQYF. The CDR3 DNA is TGTGCCAGCAGTACTCCGGGGTCCCCTGGGGATACGCAGTATTTT. Complete variable domain (other parts from reference TRBV28 and TRBJ2-3): DVKVTQSSRYLVKRTGEKVFLECVQDMDHENMFWYRQDPGLGLRLIYFSYDVKMKEKGDIPEGYSVSREKKERFSLILESASTNQTSMYLCASSTPGSPGDTQYFGPGTRLTVL.

The chain couples TRBV2 to TRBJ1-4; 7 bases are shared with TRBD1. V was clipped by 7 bases and J by 5 bases; unmatched bases: 7. This CDR3 region has 14 residues. Germline lookup yields CDR1 SNHLY and CDR2 FYNNEI. The CDR3 nucleotides are TGTGCCAGCAAAAGGGACAGTAGGAATGAAAAACTGTTTTTT. It codes for CASKRDSRNEKLFF.

The CDR3 coding sequence is TGTGCCAGCTCATCGGAGACAGGGGAGTACGAGCAGTACTTC. Its protein is CASSSETGEYEQYF. The gene calls are TRBV18 and TRBJ2-7, with 8 bases lining up with TRBD1. The CDR3 totals 14 residues. Trimming cost V 5 bases and J 4 bases; bases outside gene matches: 7. Per germline, CDR1 KGHSH and CDR2 LQKENI. The variable domain in full, completed from reference TRBV18 and TRBJ2-7, reads NAGVMQNPRHLVRRRGQEARLRCSPMKGHSHVYWYRQLPEEGLKFMVYLQKENIIDESGMPKERFSAEFPKEGPSILRIQQVVRGDSAAYFCASSSETGEYEQYFGPGTRLTVT.

The gene calls are TRBV11-2 and TRBJ2-1; D call uncertain. V shed 7 bases and J shed 0 bases, with 10 bases lying between them. The CDR3 loop spans 14 amino acids. The germline CDR1 and CDR2 sequences are SGHAT and FQNNGV. The CDR3 DNA sequence: TGTGCCAGCAACTTGGGCCTCTCCTACAATGAGCAGTTCTTC. It yields the protein CASNLGLSYNEQFF.

The J gene is TRBJ2-5, the V gene TRBV7-9, with TRBD1 matching over 10 bases. CDR1 is SEHNR, CDR2 FQNEAQ, per germline (reference sequence). This CDR3 has 16 residues. Trimming at V came to 6 bases and at J to 2 bases, leaving 9 bases not matched to a gene. As DNA, the CDR3 is TGTGCCAGCAGGCCCCGGGACAGGGGAGGTCAAGAGACCCAGTACTTC. Translated, it gives CASRPRDRGGQETQYF.

This chain connects TRBV30 to TRBJ1-2; TRBD1 matches at 9 bases. Germline V CDR1 and CDR2: GTSNPN, SVGIG (reference sequence). CDR3 length equals 16 residues. V shed 5 bases, J shed 6 bases, and the junction held 16 bases outside the gene matches. The CDR3 region has the DNA TGTGCCTGGGGACGAGAAGGGACAGGGAGTCTGCATGGCTACACCTTC. Translating gives CAWGREGTGSLHGYTF. Together with reference TRBV30 and TRBJ1-2, the CDR3 gives the full variable domain: SQTIHQWPATLVQPVGSPLSLECTVEGTSNPNLYWYRQAAGRGLQLLFYSVGIGQISSEVPQNLSASRPQDRQFILSSKKLLLSDSGFYLCAWGREGTGSLHGYTFGSGTRLTVV.

This sequence joins TRBV6-6 and TRBJ2-2, with 11 nucleotides matching TRBD2. The CDR3 consists of 14 residues. The J segment lost 6 bases and the V segment lost 7 bases, leaving 4 bases of the junction unmatched. CDR1 and CDR2 from the germline V gene are MNHNY and SVGAGI (reference sequence). CDR3 region: CASTLSGGAGELFF. CDR3 nucleotides: TGTGCCAGCACCCTTAGCGGGGGGGCCGGGGAGCTGTTTTTT.

The chain links TRBV9 to TRBJ2-1; 8 bases align to TRBD2. CDR3 size: 14 residues. V shed 4 bases and J 3 bases; nucleotides not matched to a gene: 3. Germline lookup yields CDR1 SGDLS and CDR2 YYNGEE. The CDR3 region has the DNA TGTGCCAGCAGCACCGCGGGGGGCTACAATGAGCAGTTCTTC. Its translation is CASSTAGGYNEQFF.

V usage is TRBV28 and J usage is TRBJ1-5; 7 nucleotides line up with TRBD1. The ends lost 4 bases at V and 10 bases at J; junction bases unmatched: 7. The CDR3 spans 13 residues. The germline gives CDR1 MDHEN, CDR2 SYDVKM. Here the CDR3 reads CASSSTGVKPQHF. Written as DNA, the CDR3 is TGTGCCAGCAGTTCAACAGGGGTGAAACCCCAGCATTTT. Combining the CDR3 with reference TRBV28 and TRBJ1-5 gives the whole variable domain DVKVTQSSRYLVKRTGEKVFLECVQDMDHENMFWYRQDPGLGLRLIYFSYDVKMKEKGDIPEGYSVSREKKERFSLILESASTNQTSMYLCASSSTGVKPQHFGDGTRLSIL.